The 6 T cell receptor beta chains below come from one sample, sequenced in a study of brain metastases from non-small cell lung cancer. The data were produced by immunoSEQ multiplex PCR, yet TCRdb's version contains in-frame clones alone and is incomplete. The table lists over a thousand clones, 88% of them singletons. Sequences were obtained from tumor-adjacent normal tissue. The receptors here all came from a donor at least 40 years old with non-small cell lung cancer.

The chain employs TRBV5-6 and TRBJ2-5; D perhaps matches TRBD2 (5 bases). CDR3 length: 14 residues. CDR1 SGHDT and CDR2 YYEEEE come from the germline V gene. V was pared by 4 bases and J by 2 bases, with 12 bases between. The DNA of the CDR3 is TGTGCCAGCAGCAGGAGAGCGGTACAAGAGACCCAGTACTTC. This codes for CASSRRAVQETQYF.

A note on this clone: The junction differs from germline at one of its ends, possibly a read error. The rearrangement uses TRBV5-4 and TRBJ2-5; D ambiguous. Germline V gene lookup returns CDR1 SGHNT and CDR2 YYREEE (reference sequence). The length of the CDR3 is 12 residues. CDR3 nucleotides: TGTGCCAGCAGCTTGGTCTCGGAGACCCAATACTTC. It specifies CASSLVSETQYF.

This clone has only a few counts. The identical CDR3 is also encoded by other nucleotide sequences in the sample. V is TRBV6-2 or TRBV6-3 and J is TRBJ1-5, with 7 bases identical to TRBD1. CDR3 length: 15 amino acids. J was trimmed by 1 base and V by 6 bases; bases with no gene match: 6. Per germline, CDR1 MNHEY and CDR2 SVGEGT. CDR3 residues: CASSQPGQSNQPQHF. CDR3 in DNA: TGTGCCAGCAGCCAACCGGGACAGAGCAATCAGCCCCAGCATTTT.

In the case of this clone: Other nucleotide sequences from this sample produce the same CDR3. The J gene is TRBJ1-2, the V gene TRBV14, with 9 bases identical to TRBD1. The CDR3 extends over 16 amino acids. In germline, CDR1 is SGHDN, CDR2 FVKESK. V lost 0 bases, J lost 4 bases, and 6 bases stayed unmatched. The CDR3 nucleotides read TGTGCCAGCAGCCAAGAGGACAGGGGCGTTCTCTATGGCTACACCTTC. Translation: CASSQEDRGVLYGYTF.

This chain uses TRBV28 with TRBJ2-7; D remains unclear. The CDR3 has 10 residues. Deletions cut 8 bases from V and 5 bases from J, with 7 bases between. CDR1 MDHEN and CDR2 SYDVKM come from the germline V gene. CDR3 sequence: CASGRDEQYF. The DNA of the CDR3 is TGTGCCAGCGGACGCGACGAGCAGTACTTC.

This chain uses TRBV4-1 with TRBJ1-5; 7 nucleotides line up with TRBD1. Trimming cost V 2 bases and J 9 bases; bases outside gene matches: 10. Germline V lookup: CDR1 MGHRA, CDR2 YSYEKL. The CDR3 has 15 amino acids. In DNA form, the CDR3 reads TGCGCCAGCAGCCAAAACAGGGGTGGCATCATGCCCCAGCATTTT. It translates to CASSQNRGGIMPQHF.